These T cell receptor beta chains were read from a single sample in a study of OX40 agonist ivuxolimab in advanced cancers. The assay was immunoSEQ multiplex PCR, and TCRdb's table has in-frame clones only and misses some. Among some 130,000 clones, about 93% were seen once, and the ten largest hold roughly 1%. This specimen was CD4+ or CD8+ T cells sorted from blood, taken in a trial of the OX40 agonist ivuxolimab. The receptors were gathered from an adult with an advanced solid tumor such as melanoma, head and neck, liver or kidney cancer. Each CDR3 is given with its conserved first and last residue. A D gene is named only where the DNA matches it firmly. The size entry is marked missing in some rows and otherwise reads once, few, many or a size class.

clone_size	v_call	j_call	d_call	cdr3_aa	cdr3_nt
NA	TRBV5-8	TRBJ2-7	TRBD1	CASSSTGGGEQYF	TGTGCCAGCAGCTCGACAGGGGGCGGCGAGCAGTACTTC
NA	TRBV4-3	TRBJ1-2	NA	CASSQDRGDFSYGYTF	TGCGCCAGCAGCCAAGATAGGGGCGATTTTTCCTATGGCTACACCTTC
NA	TRBV5-1	TRBJ1-2	NA	CASSLGTYLDRYGYTF	TGCGCCAGCAGCTTGGGAACTTATCTCGACAGATATGGCTACACCTTC
NA	TRBV6-5	TRBJ2-6	NA	CASSPLSSGANVLTF	TGTGCCAGCAGTCCTCTTAGCTCTGGGGCCAACGTCCTGACTTTC
NA	TRBV5-8	TRBJ2-5	TRBD1	CASSLGQGVGETQYF	TGTGCCAGCAGCTTGGGACAGGGGGTTGGAGAGACCCAGTACTTC
NA	TRBV7-2	TRBJ2-7	TRBD1	CASSTGQPYEQYF	TGTGCCAGCAGCACGGGACAGCCCTACGAGCAGTACTTC
NA	TRBV10-2	TRBJ2-7	TRBD2	CASSGGGRPYEQYF	TGCGCCAGCAGTGGCGGGGGGCGCCCCTACGAGCAGTACTTC
NA	TRBV19	TRBJ2-3	TRBD2	CASMWREGEDTQYF	TGTGCCAGTATGTGGCGGGAGGGGGAGGATACGCAGTATTTT
NA	TRBV7-2	TRBJ1-2	NA	CASSQQSFNYGYTF	TGTGCCAGCAGTCAACAGTCCTTTAACTATGGCTACACCTTC
NA	TRBV6-5	TRBJ1-5	NA	CASSYTHQPQHF	TGTGCCAGCAGTTACACTCATCAGCCCCAGCATTTT
NA	TRBV7-9	TRBJ1-4	NA	CASTRIGQVNEKLFF	TGTGCCAGCACCCGGATCGGCCAGGTTAATGAAAAACTGTTTTTT
NA	TRBV6-1	TRBJ1-2	NA	CASRNPPYGYTF	TGTGCCAGCAGAAACCCCCCATATGGCTACACCTTC
NA	TRBV4-1	TRBJ1-5	TRBD1	CASSQTLWRGQAQPQHF	TGCGCCAGCAGCCAAACTTTATGGAGGGGGCAGGCTCAGCCCCAGCATTTT
NA	TRBV7-2	TRBJ1-2	TRBD1	CASSAGGTGLLYGYTF	TGTGCCAGCAGCGCCGGCGGGACAGGACTTCTCTATGGCTACACCTTC
once	TRBV4-2	TRBJ2-3	TRBD2	CASSLKGAGTSADTQYF	TGTGCCAGCAGCTTGAAGGGTGCGGGGACTAGCGCAGATACGCAGTATTTT
NA	TRBV7-8	TRBJ1-1	NA	CASSFQSATEAFF	TGTGCCAGCAGCTTTCAGTCGGCTACCGAAGCTTTCTTT
NA	TRBV7-2	TRBJ1-2	NA	CASSFPGSYGYTF	TGTGCCAGCAGCTTCCCGGGCAGCTATGGCTACACCTTC
NA	TRBV6-6	TRBJ2-7	NA	CASSFGQGEQYF	TGTGCCAGCAGTTTCGGGCAAGGCGAGCAGTACTTC
NA	TRBV11-2	TRBJ1-3	NA	CASSGLSGRGTIYF	TGTGCCAGCAGCGGGCTTTCGGGGAGGGGCACCATATATTTT
NA	TRBV2	TRBJ2-1	TRBD2	CASMGLAGRHEQFF	TGTGCCAGCATGGGACTAGCGGGAAGGCATGAGCAGTTCTTC
NA	TRBV6-5	TRBJ2-5	NA	CASNQRVGSETQYF	TGTGCCAGCAATCAGCGGGTAGGGAGTGAGACCCAGTACTTC
NA	TRBV6-1	TRBJ2-1	NA	CASSRDLGYNEQFF	TGTGCCAGCAGCCGGGACTTAGGATACAATGAGCAGTTCTTC
NA	TRBV9	TRBJ2-1	TRBD2	CASSVVGGRWSNEQFF	TGTGCCAGCAGCGTAGTGGGCGGGAGATGGTCCAATGAGCAGTTCTTC
few	TRBV19	TRBJ2-4	TRBD1	CASKPGDRSLDIQYF	TGTGCCAGTAAACCTGGGGACAGGAGTTTGGACATTCAGTACTTC
NA	TRBV28	TRBJ2-7	NA	CASSKTQGREQYF	TGTGCCAGCAGTAAAACCCAGGGTCGCGAGCAGTACTTC
NA	TRBV27	TRBJ1-1	NA	CASSLSVGANTEAFF	TGTGCCAGCAGTTTATCGGTAGGGGCGAACACTGAAGCTTTCTTT
once	TRBV6-1	TRBJ2-7	NA	CASSVSSYEQYF	TGTGCCAGCAGTGTGAGCTCCTACGAGCAGTACTTC
NA	TRBV18	TRBJ1-6	TRBD1	CASSPPGQGASPLHF	TGTGCCAGCTCACCCCCCGGGCAGGGGGCTTCACCCCTCCACTTT
NA	TRBV27	TRBJ1-4	NA	CASSSFQGFGAEKLFF	TGTGCCAGCAGTTCGTTTCAGGGGTTTGGGGCTGAAAAACTGTTTTTT
NA	TRBV7-8	TRBJ2-7	NA	CASSSHQTGVYEQYF	TGTGCCAGCAGCTCCCACCAGACTGGGGTCTACGAGCAGTACTTC
NA	TRBV5-1	TRBJ2-1	TRBD2	CASSLWLAGVREQFF	TGCGCCAGCAGCTTGTGGTTAGCGGGAGTACGGGAGCAGTTCTTC
NA	TRBV13	TRBJ2-7	TRBD1	CASSLGGQGAYEQYF	TGTGCCAGCAGCTTAGGGGGGCAGGGGGCCTACGAGCAGTACTTC
NA	TRBV14	TRBJ1-4	NA	CASSQVNDRGNEKLFF	TGTGCCAGCAGCCAAGTGAATGACAGAGGGAATGAAAAACTGTTTTTT
NA	TRBV12-1	TRBJ2-1	NA	CASSRPSGTPLRNEQFF	TGTGCCAGCAGCAGACCTAGCGGGACTCCTCTACGCAATGAGCAGTTCTTC
few	TRBV7-2	TRBJ2-1	TRBD2	CASSLTPPGGRQSNEQFF	TGTGCCAGCAGCTTAACCCCCCCGGGAGGGAGACAGAGCAATGAGCAGTTCTTC
NA	TRBV29-1	TRBJ2-3	TRBD1	CSATGGSTDTQYF	TGCAGCGCCACAGGGGGCAGCACAGATACGCAGTATTTT
NA	TRBV5-1	TRBJ2-5	NA	CASSLDVQQETQYF	TGCGCCAGCAGCTTGGATGTACAGCAAGAGACCCAGTACTTC
once	TRBV6-1	TRBJ1-5	NA	CASRSMGGQPQHF	TGTGCCAGCAGAAGTATGGGGGGTCAGCCCCAGCATTTT
NA	TRBV10-3	TRBJ2-1	TRBD2	CAIGLAEYNEQFF	TGTGCCATTGGACTAGCGGAGTACAATGAGCAGTTCTTC
NA	TRBV7-7	TRBJ2-5	TRBD1	CASSLARGHETQYF	TGTGCCAGCAGCTTGGCCAGGGGGCATGAGACCCAGTACTTC
once	TRBV6-6	TRBJ2-4	NA	CASYDAVASIQYF	TGTGCCAGCTATGACGCGGTAGCGTCCATTCAGTACTTC
NA	TRBV5-4	TRBJ2-7	TRBD2	CASSLGPSGSADRSSYEQYF	TGTGCCAGCAGCTTGGGGCCTAGCGGGAGCGCAGATAGGTCCTCCTACGAGCAGTACTTC
NA	TRBV5-5	TRBJ1-3	NA	CASSGVVSGNTIYF	TGTGCCAGCAGCGGGGTGGTGTCCGGAAACACCATATATTTT
NA	TRBV5-4	TRBJ1-4	NA	CASSLTSPRRREKLFF	TGTGCCAGCAGCTTGACCTCCCCTCGGAGGAGGGAAAAACTGTTTTTT
NA	TRBV5-6	TRBJ2-3	TRBD1	CASSLLGGQGAGTDTQYF	TGTGCCAGCAGCCTCCTGGGGGGACAGGGGGCAGGCACAGATACGCAGTATTTT
NA	TRBV10-3	TRBJ1-1	NA	CAISAAGGRGATEAFF	TGTGCCATCAGTGCGGCGGGGGGAAGGGGCGCCACTGAAGCTTTCTTT